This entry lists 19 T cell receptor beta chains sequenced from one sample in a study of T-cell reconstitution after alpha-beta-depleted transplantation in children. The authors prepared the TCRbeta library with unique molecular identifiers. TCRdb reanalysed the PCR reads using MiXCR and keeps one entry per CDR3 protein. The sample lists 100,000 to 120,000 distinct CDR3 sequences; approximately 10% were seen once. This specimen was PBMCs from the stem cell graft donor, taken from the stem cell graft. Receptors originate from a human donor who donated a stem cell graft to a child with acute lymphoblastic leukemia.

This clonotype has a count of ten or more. CDR3 sequence: CASSGTSGTDTQYF. In nucleotides, the CDR3 is TGTGCCAGCAGCGGGACTAGCGGCACAGATACGCAGTATTTT. This sequence joins TRBV9 and TRBJ2-3; 9 nucleotides match TRBD2. CDR3 length equals 14 residues. CDR1 and CDR2 (germline): SGDLS, YYNGEE. With 3 bases clipped from V and 1 base from J, the junction kept 0 bases outside the gene matches.

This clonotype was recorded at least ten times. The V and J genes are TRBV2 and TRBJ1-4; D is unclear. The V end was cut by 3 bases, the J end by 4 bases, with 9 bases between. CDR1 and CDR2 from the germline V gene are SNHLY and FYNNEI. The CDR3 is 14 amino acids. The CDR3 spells CASSEDGRNEKLFF. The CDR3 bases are TGTGCCAGCAGTGAGGACGGCCGTAATGAAAAACTGTTTTTT.

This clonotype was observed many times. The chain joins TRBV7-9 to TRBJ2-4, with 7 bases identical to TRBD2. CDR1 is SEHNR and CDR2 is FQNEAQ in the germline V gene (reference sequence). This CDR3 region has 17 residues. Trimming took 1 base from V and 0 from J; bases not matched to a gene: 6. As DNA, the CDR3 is TGTGCCAGCAGCTTAGAGGCCGGGGGGACAGCCAAAAACATTCAGTACTTC. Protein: CASSLEAGGTAKNIQYF.

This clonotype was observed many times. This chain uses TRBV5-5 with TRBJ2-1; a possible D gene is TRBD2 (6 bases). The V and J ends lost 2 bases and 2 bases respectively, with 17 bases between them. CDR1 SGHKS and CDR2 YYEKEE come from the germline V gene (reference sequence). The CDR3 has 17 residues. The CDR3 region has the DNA TGTGCCAGCAGCTTTCAAATTATATCGGGAGCCTACAATGAGCAGTTCTTC. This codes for CASSFQIISGAYNEQFF.

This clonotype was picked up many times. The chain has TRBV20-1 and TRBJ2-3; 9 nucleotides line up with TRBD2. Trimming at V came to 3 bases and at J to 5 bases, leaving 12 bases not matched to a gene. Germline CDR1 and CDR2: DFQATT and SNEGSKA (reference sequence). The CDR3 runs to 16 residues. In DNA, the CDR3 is TGCAGTGCTAGTTCCGCGGGAGGGGCTTGGGGAGATACGCAGTATTTT. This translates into CSASSAGGAWGDTQYF.

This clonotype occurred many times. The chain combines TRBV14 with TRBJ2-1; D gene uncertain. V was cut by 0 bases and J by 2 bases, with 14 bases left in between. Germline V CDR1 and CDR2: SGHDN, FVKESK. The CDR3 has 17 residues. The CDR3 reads CASSQDQYNPTYNEQFF. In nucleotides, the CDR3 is TGTGCCAGCAGCCAAGATCAGTACAACCCGACCTACAATGAGCAGTTCTTC. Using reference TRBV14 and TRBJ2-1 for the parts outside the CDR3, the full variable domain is EAGVTQFPSHSVIEKGQTVTLRCDPISGHDNLYWYRRVMGKEIKFLLHFVKESKQDESGMPNNRFLAERTGGTYSTLKVQPAELEDSGVYFCASSQDQYNPTYNEQFFGPGTRLTVL.

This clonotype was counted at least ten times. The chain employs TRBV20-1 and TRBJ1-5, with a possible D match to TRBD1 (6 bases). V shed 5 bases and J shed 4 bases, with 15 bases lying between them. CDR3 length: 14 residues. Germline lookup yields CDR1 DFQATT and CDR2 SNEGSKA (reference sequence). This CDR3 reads CSAWNQGTNQPQHF. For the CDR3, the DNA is TGCAGTGCTTGGAACCAGGGGACAAATCAGCCCCAGCATTTT.

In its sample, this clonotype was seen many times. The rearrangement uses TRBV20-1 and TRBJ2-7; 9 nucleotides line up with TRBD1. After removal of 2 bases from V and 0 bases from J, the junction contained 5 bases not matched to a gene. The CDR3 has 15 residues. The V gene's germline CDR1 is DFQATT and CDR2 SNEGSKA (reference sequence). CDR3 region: CSARTTGGLSYEQYF. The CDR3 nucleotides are TGCAGTGCTAGAACAACAGGGGGCCTCTCCTACGAGCAGTACTTC.

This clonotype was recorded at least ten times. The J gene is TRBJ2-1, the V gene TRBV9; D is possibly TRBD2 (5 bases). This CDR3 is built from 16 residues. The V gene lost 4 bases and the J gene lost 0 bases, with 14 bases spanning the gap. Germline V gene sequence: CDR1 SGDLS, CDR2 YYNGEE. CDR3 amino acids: CASSPPSPSSYNEQFF. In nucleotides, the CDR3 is TGTGCCAGCAGCCCTCCTAGCCCTTCCTCCTACAATGAGCAGTTCTTC.

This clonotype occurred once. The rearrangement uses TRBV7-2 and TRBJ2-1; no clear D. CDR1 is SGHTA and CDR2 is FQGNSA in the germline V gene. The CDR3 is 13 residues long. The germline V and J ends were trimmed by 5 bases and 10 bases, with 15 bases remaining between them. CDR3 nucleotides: TGTGCCAGCAGCCCCTGGACCGCATGGGAGCAGTTCTTC. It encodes CASSPWTAWEQFF.

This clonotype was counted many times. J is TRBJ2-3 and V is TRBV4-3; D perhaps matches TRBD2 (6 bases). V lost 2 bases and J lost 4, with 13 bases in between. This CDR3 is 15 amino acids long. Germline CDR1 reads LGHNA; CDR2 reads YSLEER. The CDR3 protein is CASSQNWRGADTQYF. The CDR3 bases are TGCGCCAGCAGCCAAAATTGGCGGGGAGCAGATACGCAGTATTTT.

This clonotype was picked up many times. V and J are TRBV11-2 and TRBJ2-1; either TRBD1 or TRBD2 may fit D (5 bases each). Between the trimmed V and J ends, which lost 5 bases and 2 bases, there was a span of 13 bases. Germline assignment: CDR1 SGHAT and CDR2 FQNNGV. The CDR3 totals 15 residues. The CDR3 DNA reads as TGTGCCAGCAGCCCCACCCGGGGCCCCTACAATGAGCAGTTCTTC. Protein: CASSPTRGPYNEQFF.

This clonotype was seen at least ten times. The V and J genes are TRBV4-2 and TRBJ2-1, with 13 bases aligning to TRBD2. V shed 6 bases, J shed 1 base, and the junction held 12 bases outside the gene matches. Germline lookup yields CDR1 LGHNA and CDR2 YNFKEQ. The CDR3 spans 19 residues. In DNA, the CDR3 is TGTGCCAGCAGTTCCCAACTAGCGGGAGGGTTAAGGTCCTACAATGAGCAGTTCTTC. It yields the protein CASSSQLAGGLRSYNEQFF.

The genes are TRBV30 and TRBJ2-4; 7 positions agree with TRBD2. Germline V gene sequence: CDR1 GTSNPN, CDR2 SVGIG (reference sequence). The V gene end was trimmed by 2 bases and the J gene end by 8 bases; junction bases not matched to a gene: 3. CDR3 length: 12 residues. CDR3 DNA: TGTGCCTGGAGTTTGGGGAGGGACATTCAGTACTTC. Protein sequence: CAWSLGRDIQYF. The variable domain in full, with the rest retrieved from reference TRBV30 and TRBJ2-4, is SQTIHQWPATLVQPVGSPLSLECTVEGTSNPNLYWYRQAAGRGLQLLFYSVGIGQISSEVPQNLSASRPQDRQFILSSKKLLLSDSGFYLCAWSLGRDIQYFGAGTRLSVL.

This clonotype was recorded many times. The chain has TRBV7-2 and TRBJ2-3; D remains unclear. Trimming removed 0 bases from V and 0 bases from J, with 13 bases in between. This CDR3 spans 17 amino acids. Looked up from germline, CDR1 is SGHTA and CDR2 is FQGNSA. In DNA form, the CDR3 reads TGTGCCAGCAGCTTAGCGGGTGTGGGAACTAGCACAGATACGCAGTATTTT. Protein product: CASSLAGVGTSTDTQYF. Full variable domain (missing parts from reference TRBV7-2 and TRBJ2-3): GAGVSQSPSNKVTEKGKDVELRCDPISGHTALYWYRQSLGQGLEFLIYFQGNSAPDKSGLPSDRFSAERTGGSVSTLTIQRTQQEDSAVYLCASSLAGVGTSTDTQYFGPGTRLTVL.

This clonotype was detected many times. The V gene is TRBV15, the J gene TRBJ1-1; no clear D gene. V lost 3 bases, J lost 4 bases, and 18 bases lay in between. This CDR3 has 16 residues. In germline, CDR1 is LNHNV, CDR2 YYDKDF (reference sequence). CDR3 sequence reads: CATSSATGLRTTEAFF. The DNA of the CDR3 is TGTGCCACCAGCAGCGCGACGGGCCTTAGGACCACTGAAGCTTTCTTT.

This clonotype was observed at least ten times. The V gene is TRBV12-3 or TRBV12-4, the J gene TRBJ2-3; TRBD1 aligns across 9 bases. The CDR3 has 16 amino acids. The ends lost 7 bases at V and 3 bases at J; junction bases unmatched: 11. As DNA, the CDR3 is TGTGCCAGCACTCCCCCCGGGACAGGGCTAACAGATACGCAGTATTTT. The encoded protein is CASTPPGTGLTDTQYF.

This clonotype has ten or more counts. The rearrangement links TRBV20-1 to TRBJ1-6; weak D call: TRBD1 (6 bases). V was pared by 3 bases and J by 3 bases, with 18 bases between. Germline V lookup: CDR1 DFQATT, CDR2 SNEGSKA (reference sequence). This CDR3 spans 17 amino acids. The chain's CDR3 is CSARVRDTAFYNSPLHF. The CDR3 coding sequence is TGCAGTGCTAGGGTGAGGGACACTGCCTTCTATAATTCACCCCTCCACTTT.

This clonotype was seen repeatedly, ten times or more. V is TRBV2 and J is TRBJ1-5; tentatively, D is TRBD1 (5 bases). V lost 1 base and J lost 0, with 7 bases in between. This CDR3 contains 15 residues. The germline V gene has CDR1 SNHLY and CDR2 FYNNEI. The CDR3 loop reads CASSEEGISNQPQHF. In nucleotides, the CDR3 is TGTGCCAGCAGTGAAGAGGGGATTAGCAATCAGCCCCAGCATTTT.